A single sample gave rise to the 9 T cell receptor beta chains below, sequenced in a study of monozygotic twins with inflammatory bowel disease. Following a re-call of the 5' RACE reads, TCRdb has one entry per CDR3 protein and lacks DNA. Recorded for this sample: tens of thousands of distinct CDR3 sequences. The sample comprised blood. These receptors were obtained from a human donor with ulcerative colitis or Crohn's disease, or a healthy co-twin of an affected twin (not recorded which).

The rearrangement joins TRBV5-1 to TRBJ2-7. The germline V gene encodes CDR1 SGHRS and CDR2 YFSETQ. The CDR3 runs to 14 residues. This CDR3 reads CASSLEVQTYEQYF.

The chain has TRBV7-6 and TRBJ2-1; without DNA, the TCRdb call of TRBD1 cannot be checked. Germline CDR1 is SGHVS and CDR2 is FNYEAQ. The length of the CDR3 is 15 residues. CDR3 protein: CASSSGYRGSNEQFF.

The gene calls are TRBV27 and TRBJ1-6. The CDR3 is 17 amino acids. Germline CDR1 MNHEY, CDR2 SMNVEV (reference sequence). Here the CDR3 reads CASSPLQGSSYNSPLHF.

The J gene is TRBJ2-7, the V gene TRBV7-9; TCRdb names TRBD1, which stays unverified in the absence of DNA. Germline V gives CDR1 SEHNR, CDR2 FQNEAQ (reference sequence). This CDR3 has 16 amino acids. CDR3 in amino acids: CASSLDDSLASYEQYF.

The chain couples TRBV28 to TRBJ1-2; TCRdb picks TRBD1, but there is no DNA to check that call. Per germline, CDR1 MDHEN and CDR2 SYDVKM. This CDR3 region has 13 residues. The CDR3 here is CASSWGQGISYTF.

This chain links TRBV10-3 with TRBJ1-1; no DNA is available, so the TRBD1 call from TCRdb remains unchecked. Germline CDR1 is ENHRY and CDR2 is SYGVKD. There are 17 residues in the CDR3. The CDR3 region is CAISEWDSIWEDTEAFF.

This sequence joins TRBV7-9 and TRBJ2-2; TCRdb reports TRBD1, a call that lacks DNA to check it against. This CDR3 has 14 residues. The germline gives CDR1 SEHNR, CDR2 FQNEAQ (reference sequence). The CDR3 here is CASSLTGYTGELFF. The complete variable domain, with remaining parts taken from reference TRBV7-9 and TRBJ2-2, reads DTGVSQNPRHKITKRGQNVTFRCDPISEHNRLYWYRQTLGQGPEFLTYFQNEAQLEKSRLLSDRFSAERPKGSFSTLEIQRTEQGDSAMYLCASSLTGYTGELFFGEGSRLTVL.

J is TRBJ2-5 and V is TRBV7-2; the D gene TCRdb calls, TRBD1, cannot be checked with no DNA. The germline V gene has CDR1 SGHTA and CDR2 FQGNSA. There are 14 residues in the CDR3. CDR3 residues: CASSRGGAEETQYF.

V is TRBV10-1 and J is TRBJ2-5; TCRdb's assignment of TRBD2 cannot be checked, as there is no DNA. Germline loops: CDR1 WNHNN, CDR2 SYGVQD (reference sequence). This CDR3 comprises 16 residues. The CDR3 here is CASSDGASGSKETQYF.